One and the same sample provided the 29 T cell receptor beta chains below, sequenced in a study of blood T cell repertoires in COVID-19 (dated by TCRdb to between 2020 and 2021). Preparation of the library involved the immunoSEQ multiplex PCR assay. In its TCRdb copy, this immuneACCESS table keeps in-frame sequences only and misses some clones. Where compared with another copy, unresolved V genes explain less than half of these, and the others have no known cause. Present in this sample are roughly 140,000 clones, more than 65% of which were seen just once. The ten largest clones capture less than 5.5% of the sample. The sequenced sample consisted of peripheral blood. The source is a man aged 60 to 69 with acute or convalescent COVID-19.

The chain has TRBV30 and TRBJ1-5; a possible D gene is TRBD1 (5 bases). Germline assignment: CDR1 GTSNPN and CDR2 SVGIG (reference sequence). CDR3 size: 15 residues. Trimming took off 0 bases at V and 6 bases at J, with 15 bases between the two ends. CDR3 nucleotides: TGTGCCTGGAGTGTGGGACCTGGGGGAGGTCAGCCCCAGCATTTT. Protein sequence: CAWSVGPGGGQPQHF.

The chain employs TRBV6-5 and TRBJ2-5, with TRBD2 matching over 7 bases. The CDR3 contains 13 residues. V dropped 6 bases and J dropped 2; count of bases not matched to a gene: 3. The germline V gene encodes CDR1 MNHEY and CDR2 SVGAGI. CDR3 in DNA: TGTGCCAGCAGGCGGGGGTCACAAGAGACCCAGTACTTC. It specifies CASRRGSQETQYF.

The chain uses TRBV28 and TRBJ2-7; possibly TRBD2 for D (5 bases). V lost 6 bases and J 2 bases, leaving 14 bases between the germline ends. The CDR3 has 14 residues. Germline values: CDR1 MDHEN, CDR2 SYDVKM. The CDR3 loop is CASSPGGGTYEQYF. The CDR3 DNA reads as TGTGCCAGCAGCCCCGGTGGAGGTACCTACGAGCAGTACTTC.

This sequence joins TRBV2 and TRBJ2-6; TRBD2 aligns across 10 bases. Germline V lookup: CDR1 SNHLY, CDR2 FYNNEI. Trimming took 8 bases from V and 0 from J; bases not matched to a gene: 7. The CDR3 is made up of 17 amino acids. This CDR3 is CASGSGRALSGANVLTF. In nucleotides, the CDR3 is TGTGCCAGCGGGAGCGGGAGGGCCCTCTCTGGGGCCAACGTCCTGACTTTC.

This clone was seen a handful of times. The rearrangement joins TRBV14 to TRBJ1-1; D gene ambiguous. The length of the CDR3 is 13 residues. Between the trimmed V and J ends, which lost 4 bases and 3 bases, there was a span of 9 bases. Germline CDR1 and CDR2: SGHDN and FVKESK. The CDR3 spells CASSLQTYTEAFF. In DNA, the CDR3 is TGTGCCAGCAGCCTTCAGACATACACTGAAGCTTTCTTT.

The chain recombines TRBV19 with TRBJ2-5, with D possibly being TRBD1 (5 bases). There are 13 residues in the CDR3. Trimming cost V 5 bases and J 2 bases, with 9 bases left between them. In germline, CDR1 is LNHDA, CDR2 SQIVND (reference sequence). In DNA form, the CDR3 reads TGTGCCAGTAGTCAGACAGTACAAGAGACCCAGTACTTC. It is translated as CASSQTVQETQYF.

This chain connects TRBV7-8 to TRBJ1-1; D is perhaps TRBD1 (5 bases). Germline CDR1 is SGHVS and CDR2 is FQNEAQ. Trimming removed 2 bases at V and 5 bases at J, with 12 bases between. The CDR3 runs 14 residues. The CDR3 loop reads CASSLIGRGTEAFF. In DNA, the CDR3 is TGTGCCAGCAGCTTAATAGGGAGGGGTACTGAAGCTTTCTTT.

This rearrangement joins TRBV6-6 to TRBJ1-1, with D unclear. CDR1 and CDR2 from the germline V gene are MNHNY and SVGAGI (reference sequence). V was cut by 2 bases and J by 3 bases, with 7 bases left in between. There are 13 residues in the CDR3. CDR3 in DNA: TGTGCCAGCAGTTACCCCGTCGACACTGAAGCTTTCTTT. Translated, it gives CASSYPVDTEAFF.

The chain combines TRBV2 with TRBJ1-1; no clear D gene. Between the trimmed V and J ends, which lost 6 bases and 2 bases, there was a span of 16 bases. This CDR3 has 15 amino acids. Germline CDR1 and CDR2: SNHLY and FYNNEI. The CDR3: CASRLITEGNTEAFF. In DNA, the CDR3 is TGTGCCAGCAGATTAATTACTGAGGGAAACACTGAAGCTTTCTTT.

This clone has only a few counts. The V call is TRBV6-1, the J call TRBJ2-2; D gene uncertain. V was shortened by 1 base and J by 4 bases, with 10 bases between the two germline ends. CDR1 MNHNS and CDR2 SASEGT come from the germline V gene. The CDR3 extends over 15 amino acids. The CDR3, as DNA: TGTGCCAGCAGTGAAGGGGCAGGCCGCACCGGGGAGCTGTTTTTT. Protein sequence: CASSEGAGRTGELFF.

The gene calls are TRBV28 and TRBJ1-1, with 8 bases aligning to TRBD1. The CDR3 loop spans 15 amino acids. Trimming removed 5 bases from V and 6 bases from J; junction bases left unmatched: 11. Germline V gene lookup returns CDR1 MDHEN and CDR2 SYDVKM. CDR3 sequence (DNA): TGTGCCAGCAGTACGACAGGGGCGTACTTGGCTGAAGCTTTCTTT. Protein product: CASSTTGAYLAEAFF.

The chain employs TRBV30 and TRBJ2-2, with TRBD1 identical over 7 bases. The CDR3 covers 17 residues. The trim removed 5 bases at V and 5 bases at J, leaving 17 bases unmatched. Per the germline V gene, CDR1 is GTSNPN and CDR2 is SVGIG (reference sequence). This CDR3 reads CAWEGTDYLMDTGELFF. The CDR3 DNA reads TGTGCCTGGGAGGGGACAGACTACCTGATGGATACCGGGGAGCTGTTTTTT.

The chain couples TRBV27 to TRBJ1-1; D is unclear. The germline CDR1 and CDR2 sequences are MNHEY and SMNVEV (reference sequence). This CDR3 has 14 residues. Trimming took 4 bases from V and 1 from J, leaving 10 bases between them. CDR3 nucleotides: TGTGCCAGCAGTTCTGGACTTACGAACACTGAAGCTTTCTTT. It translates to CASSSGLTNTEAFF.

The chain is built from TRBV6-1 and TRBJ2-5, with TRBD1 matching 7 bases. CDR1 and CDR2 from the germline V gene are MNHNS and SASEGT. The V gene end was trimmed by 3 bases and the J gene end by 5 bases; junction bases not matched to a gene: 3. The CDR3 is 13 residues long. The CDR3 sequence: CASSETGMETQYF. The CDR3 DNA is TGTGCCAGCAGTGAGACAGGGATGGAGACCCAGTACTTC.

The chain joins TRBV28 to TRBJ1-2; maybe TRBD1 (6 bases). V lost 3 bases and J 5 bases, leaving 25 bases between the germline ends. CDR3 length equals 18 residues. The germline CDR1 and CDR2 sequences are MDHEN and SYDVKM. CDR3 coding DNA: TGTGCCAGCAGTTTCCGGCGAGTTTTACAGGGCCGAGATTATGGCTACACCTTC. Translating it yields CASSFRRVLQGRDYGYTF.

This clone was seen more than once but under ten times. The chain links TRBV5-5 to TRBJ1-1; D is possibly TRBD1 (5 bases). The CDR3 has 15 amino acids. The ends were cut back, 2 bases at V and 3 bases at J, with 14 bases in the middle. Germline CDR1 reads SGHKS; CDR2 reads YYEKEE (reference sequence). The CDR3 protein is CASSLSQRGDTEAFF. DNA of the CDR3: TGTGCCAGCAGCTTATCCCAAAGGGGTGACACTGAAGCTTTCTTT.

In nucleotides, the CDR3 is TGTGCCAGCAGCTTAGGTTTTGGGGAGGGAACCTCCTACAATGAGCAGTTCTTC. This gives the protein CASSLGFGEGTSYNEQFF. V and J are TRBV11-3 and TRBJ2-1; 7 bases match TRBD2. The CDR3 sequence is 18 residues long. Germline V gives CDR1 SGHNT, CDR2 YENEEA. The V segment lost 1 base and the J segment 0 bases; nucleotides outside the gene matches: 9.

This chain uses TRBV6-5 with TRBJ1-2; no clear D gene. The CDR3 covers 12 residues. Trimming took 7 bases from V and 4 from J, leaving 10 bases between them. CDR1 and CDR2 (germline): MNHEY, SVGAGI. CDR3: CASKVGGYGYTF. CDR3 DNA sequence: TGTGCCAGCAAGGTCGGCGGCTATGGCTACACCTTC.

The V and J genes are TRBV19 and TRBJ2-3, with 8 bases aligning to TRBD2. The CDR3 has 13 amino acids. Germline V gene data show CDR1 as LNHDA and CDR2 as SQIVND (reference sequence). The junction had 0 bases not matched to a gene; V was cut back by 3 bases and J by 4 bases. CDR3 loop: CASSMGLADTQYF. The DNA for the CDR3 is TGTGCCAGTAGTATGGGACTAGCAGATACGCAGTATTTT.

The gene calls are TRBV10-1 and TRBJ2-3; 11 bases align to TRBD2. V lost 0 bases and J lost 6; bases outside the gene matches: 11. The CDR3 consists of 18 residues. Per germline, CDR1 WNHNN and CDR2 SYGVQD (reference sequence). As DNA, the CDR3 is TGCGCCAGCAGTGAGTCGGGGTTAGCGGGAGGGCCCCCGGATACGCAGTATTTT. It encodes CASSESGLAGGPPDTQYF.

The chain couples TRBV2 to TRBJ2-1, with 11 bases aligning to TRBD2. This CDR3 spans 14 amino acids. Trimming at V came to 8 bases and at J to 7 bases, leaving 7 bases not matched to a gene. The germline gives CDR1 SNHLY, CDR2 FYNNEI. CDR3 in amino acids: CASLETSGRNEQFF. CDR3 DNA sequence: TGTGCCAGCCTTGAAACTAGCGGGAGAAATGAGCAGTTCTTC.

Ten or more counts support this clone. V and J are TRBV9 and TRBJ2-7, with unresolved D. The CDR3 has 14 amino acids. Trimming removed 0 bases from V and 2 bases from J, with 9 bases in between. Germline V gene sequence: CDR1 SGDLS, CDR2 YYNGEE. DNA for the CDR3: TGTGCCAGCAGCGTAGGTGGCAGTACCTACGAGCAGTACTTC. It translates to CASSVGGSTYEQYF. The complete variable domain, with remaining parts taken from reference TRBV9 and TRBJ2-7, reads DSGVTQTPKHLITATGQRVTLRCSPRSGDLSVYWYQQSLDQGLQFLIQYYNGEERAKGNILERFSAQQFPDLHSELNLSSLELGDSALYFCASSVGGSTYEQYFGPGTRLTVT.

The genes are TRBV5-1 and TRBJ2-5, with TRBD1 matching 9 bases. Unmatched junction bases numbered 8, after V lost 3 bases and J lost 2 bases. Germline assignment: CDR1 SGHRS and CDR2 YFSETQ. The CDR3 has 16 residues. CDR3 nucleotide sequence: TGCGCCAGCAGCTCCTCCGGGACAGGGCATCAAGAGACCCAGTACTTC. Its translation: CASSSSGTGHQETQYF.

The CDR3 region has the DNA TGCGCCAGCAGCTTGGCCGGGACAATATATAGCAATCAGCCCCAGCATTTT. Translation gives CASSLAGTIYSNQPQHF. The genes are TRBV5-1 and TRBJ1-5, with a possible D match to TRBD1 (6 bases). The CDR3 runs to 17 residues. Trimming took off 0 bases at V and 0 bases at J, with 13 bases between the two ends. From germline, CDR1 is SGHRS and CDR2 YFSETQ.

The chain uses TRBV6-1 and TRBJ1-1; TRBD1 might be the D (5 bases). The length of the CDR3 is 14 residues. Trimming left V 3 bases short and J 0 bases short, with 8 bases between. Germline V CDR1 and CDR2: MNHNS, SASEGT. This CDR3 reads CASSERQLNTEAFF. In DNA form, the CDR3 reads TGTGCCAGCAGTGAGAGACAGTTGAACACTGAAGCTTTCTTT.

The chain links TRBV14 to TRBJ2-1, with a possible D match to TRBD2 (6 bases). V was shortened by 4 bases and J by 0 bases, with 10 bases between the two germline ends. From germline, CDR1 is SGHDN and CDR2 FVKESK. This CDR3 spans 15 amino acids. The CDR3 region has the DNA TGTGCCAGCAGCCCACAGCGGGCCTCCTACAATGAGCAGTTCTTC. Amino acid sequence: CASSPQRASYNEQFF.

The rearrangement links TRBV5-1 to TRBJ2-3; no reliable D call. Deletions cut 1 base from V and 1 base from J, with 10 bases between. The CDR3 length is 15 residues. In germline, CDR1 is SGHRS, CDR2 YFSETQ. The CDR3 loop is CASSLPGRRTDTQYF. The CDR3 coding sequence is TGCGCCAGCAGCTTGCCAGGCCGCCGCACAGATACGCAGTATTTT.

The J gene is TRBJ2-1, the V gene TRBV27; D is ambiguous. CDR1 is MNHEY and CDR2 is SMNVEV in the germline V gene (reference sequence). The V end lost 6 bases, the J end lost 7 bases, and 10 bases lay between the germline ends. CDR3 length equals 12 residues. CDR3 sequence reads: CASSPANNEQFF. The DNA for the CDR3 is TGTGCCAGCAGCCCAGCGAATAATGAGCAGTTCTTC.

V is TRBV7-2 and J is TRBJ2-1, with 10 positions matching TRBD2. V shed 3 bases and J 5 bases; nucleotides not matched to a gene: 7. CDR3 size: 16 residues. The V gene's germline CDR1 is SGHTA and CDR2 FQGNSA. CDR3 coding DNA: TGTGCCAGCAGCTTTCGGCTAGCGGGAGACCACAATGAGCAGTTCTTC. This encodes CASSFRLAGDHNEQFF.